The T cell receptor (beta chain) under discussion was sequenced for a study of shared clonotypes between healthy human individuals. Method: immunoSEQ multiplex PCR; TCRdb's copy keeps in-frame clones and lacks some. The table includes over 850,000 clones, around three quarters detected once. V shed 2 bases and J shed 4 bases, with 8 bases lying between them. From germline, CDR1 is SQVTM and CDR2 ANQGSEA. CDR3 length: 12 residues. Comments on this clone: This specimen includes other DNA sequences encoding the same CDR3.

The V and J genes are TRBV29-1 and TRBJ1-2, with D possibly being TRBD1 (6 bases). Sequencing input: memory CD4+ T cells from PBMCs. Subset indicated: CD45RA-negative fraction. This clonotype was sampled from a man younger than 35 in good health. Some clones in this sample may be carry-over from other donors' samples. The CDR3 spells CSVERGVYGYTF. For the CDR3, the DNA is TGCAGCGTTGAAAGGGGGGTCTATGGCTACACCTTC.